One and the same sample provided the 31 T cell receptor beta chains below, sequenced in a study of blood T cell repertoires in COVID-19. This table comes from immunoSEQ multiplex PCR, and its TCRdb copy is limited to in-frame clones, with some not included. This table has around 94,000 clones, approximately 88% appearing once. Source material: peripheral blood. The source is a human donor in a cohort sampled during active COVID-19.

This clone was picked up a small number of times. Here the CDR3 reads CASSLSQGGFEKLFF. The DNA of the CDR3 is TGTGCCAGCAGCTTATCCCAGGGGGGTTTCGAAAAACTGTTTTTT. V is TRBV7-2 and J is TRBJ1-4; 7 bases line up with TRBD1. CDR1 and CDR2 from the germline V gene are SGHTA and FQGNSA. The V gene end was trimmed by 2 bases and the J gene end by 8 bases; junction bases not matched to a gene: 8. This CDR3 is 15 amino acids long.

The chain joins TRBV5-1 to TRBJ1-2; TRBD1 aligns across 9 bases. The germline gives CDR1 SGHRS, CDR2 YFSETQ. The CDR3 contains 15 residues. V trimming: 0 bases; J trimming: 6 bases; junction bases outside the gene matches: 6. CDR3 bases: TGCGCCAGCAGCTTGGATTGGACAGGGGAAAATGGCTACACCTTC. Amino acid sequence: CASSLDWTGENGYTF.

V usage is TRBV5-1 and J usage is TRBJ2-5; D might be TRBD2 (6 bases). The V and J ends lost 2 bases and 7 bases respectively, with 12 bases between them. The CDR3 length is 13 residues. CDR1 is SGHRS and CDR2 is YFSETQ in the germline V gene. The CDR3 spells CASSFDGGGTQYF. In nucleotides, the CDR3 is TGCGCCAGCAGCTTTGACGGGGGAGGGACCCAGTACTTC. The complete variable domain, with remaining parts taken from reference TRBV5-1 and TRBJ2-5, reads KAGVTQTPRYLIKTRGQQVTLSCSPISGHRSVSWYQQTPGQGLQFLFEYFSETQRNKGNFPGRFSGRQFSNSRSEMNVSTLELGDSALYLCASSFDGGGTQYFGPGTRLLVL.

DNA for the CDR3: TGTGCCAGCAGCTCCGGACTAGCGGGGTACAATGAGCAGTTCTTC. Protein sequence: CASSSGLAGYNEQFF. V is TRBV5-5 and J is TRBJ2-1, with 12 positions matching TRBD2. From germline, CDR1 is SGHKS and CDR2 YYEKEE (reference sequence). The CDR3 has 15 amino acids. With 3 bases clipped from V and 4 bases from J, the junction kept 2 bases outside the gene matches.

The chain employs TRBV9 and TRBJ2-2, with 11 bases matching TRBD2. V gave up 0 bases and J gave up 5 bases; unmatched junction bases: 9. This CDR3 comprises 18 residues. CDR1 is SGDLS and CDR2 is YYNGEE in the germline V gene. The CDR3 is CASSVGLSGGAGTGELFF. The DNA for the CDR3 is TGTGCCAGCAGCGTAGGTCTTAGCGGGGGGGCCGGTACCGGGGAGCTGTTTTTT. Full variable domain (remainder filled in from reference TRBV9 and TRBJ2-2): DSGVTQTPKHLITATGQRVTLRCSPRSGDLSVYWYQQSLDQGLQFLIQYYNGEERAKGNILERFSAQQFPDLHSELNLSSLELGDSALYFCASSVGLSGGAGTGELFFGEGSRLTVL.

CDR3 DNA sequence: TGTGCCAGTAGTGACTGGACAGGGTCTAACTATGGCTACACCTTC. Translated: CASSDWTGSNYGYTF. This chain connects TRBV19 to TRBJ1-2; TRBD1 matches at 8 bases. Per germline, CDR1 LNHDA and CDR2 SQIVND (reference sequence). After removal of 5 bases from V and 0 bases from J, the junction contained 5 bases not matched to a gene. The CDR3 is made up of 15 amino acids.

The chain is built from TRBV11-3 and TRBJ2-3, with D possibly matching TRBD2 (6 bases). The length of the CDR3 is 13 residues. Trimming left V 3 bases short and J 6 bases short, with 10 bases between. From germline, CDR1 is SGHNT and CDR2 YENEEA. DNA of the CDR3: TGTGCCAGCAGCTTCCGGGGGAGGGATACGCAGTATTTT. This encodes CASSFRGRDTQYF.

On this clone: The junction and the germline gene differ at one end; a read error may be behind it. The chain uses TRBV24-1 and TRBJ1-4; 10 bases fit TRBD1. Germline assignment: CDR1 KGHDR and CDR2 SFDVKD. CDR3 length: 16 residues. CDR3 nucleotide sequence: TGTGCCGCCAGTGATAGCCGGGGGACAGGGGATGAAAAACTGTTTTTT. Translated, it gives CAASDSRGTGDEKLFF.

This chain uses TRBV29-1 with TRBJ1-1; D perhaps matches TRBD1 (6 bases). The CDR3 covers 13 residues. V was clipped by 5 bases and J by 2 bases, with 12 bases between them. In germline, CDR1 is SQVTM, CDR2 ANQGSEA. CDR3: CSVRGYTNTEAFF. The CDR3 DNA reads as TGCAGCGTTAGGGGGTACACAAACACTGAAGCTTTCTTT.

The chain combines TRBV2 with TRBJ2-3; a possible D gene is TRBD2 (5 bases). Trimming took 5 bases from V and 1 from J, leaving 10 bases between them. There are 14 residues in the CDR3. In germline, CDR1 is SNHLY, CDR2 FYNNEI. The CDR3 DNA is TGTGCCAGCAGTCTTAGCGTTGGCACAGATACGCAGTATTTT. Its protein product is CASSLSVGTDTQYF. Based on the CDR3 plus reference TRBV2 and TRBJ2-3, the full variable domain is EPEVTQTPSHQVTQMGQEVILRCVPISNHLYFYWYRQILGQKVEFLVSFYNNEISEKSEIFDDQFSVERPDGSNFTLKIRSTKLEDSAMYFCASSLSVGTDTQYFGPGTRLTVL.

V gene TRBV7-2 combines with J gene TRBJ2-7, with 7 nucleotides matching TRBD2. From germline, CDR1 is SGHTA and CDR2 FQGNSA. V trimming: 8 bases; J trimming: 0 bases; junction bases outside the gene matches: 7. This CDR3 region has 14 residues. CDR3 coding DNA: TGTGCCAGCGGAACGACTAGCACCTCCTACGAGCAGTACTTC. The encoded protein is CASGTTSTSYEQYF.

The chain carries TRBV5-4 and TRBJ2-3; 9 bases fit TRBD1. The CDR3 totals 16 residues. Trimming removed 4 bases from V and 4 bases from J; junction bases left unmatched: 10. Germline lookup yields CDR1 SGHNT and CDR2 YYREEE (reference sequence). The CDR3 sequence is CASSVTGTGSADTQYF. DNA of the CDR3: TGTGCCAGCAGCGTGACCGGGACAGGGAGTGCAGATACGCAGTATTTT.

The chain couples TRBV28 to TRBJ2-3; the match to TRBD1 covers 9 bases. V dropped 5 bases and J dropped 4; count of bases not matched to a gene: 10. CDR1 is MDHEN and CDR2 is SYDVKM in the germline V gene. This CDR3 contains 16 residues. The CDR3 DNA follows: TGTGCCAGCAGTCCCCATGGACAGGGGCCGCCAGATACGCAGTATTTT. Protein sequence: CASSPHGQGPPDTQYF.

The chain carries TRBV28 and TRBJ1-1; possible D gene TRBD1, 6 bases. V was clipped by 1 base and J by 7 bases, with 10 bases between them. This CDR3 is 13 amino acids long. Looked up from germline, CDR1 is MDHEN and CDR2 is SYDVKM. The CDR3 region has the DNA TGTGCCAGCAGTTTATTGTCAGGGGATGAAGCTTTCTTT. This gives the protein CASSLLSGDEAFF.

The rearrangement links TRBV6-5 to TRBJ1-2; 8 bases line up with TRBD1. The CDR3 consists of 12 residues. J was trimmed by 7 bases and V by 4 bases; bases with no gene match: 2. Per the germline V gene, CDR1 is MNHEY and CDR2 is SVGAGI. CDR3: CASSSTGGGYTF. In nucleotides, the CDR3 is TGTGCCAGCAGTTCCACAGGGGGTGGCTACACCTTC.

In nucleotides, the CDR3 is TGTGCCAGCAGTTTAACTAGGACCGGGGAGCTGTTTTTT. Protein sequence: CASSLTRTGELFF. The V gene is TRBV11-1, the J gene TRBJ2-2, with D possibly matching TRBD2 (5 bases). Per germline, CDR1 SGHAT and CDR2 FQDESV (reference sequence). This CDR3 contains 13 residues. With 6 bases removed from V and 5 bases from J, the gap between germline ends came to 10 bases.

The J gene is TRBJ1-2, the V gene TRBV2; no clear D. Trimming removed 8 bases at V and 6 bases at J, with 13 bases between. Germline V lookup: CDR1 SNHLY, CDR2 FYNNEI. The CDR3 extends over 12 amino acids. CDR3 region: CASQYGLNGYTF. CDR3 DNA sequence: TGTGCCAGCCAGTACGGGTTAAATGGCTACACCTTC.

This sequence joins TRBV19 and TRBJ2-2, with a weak D call TRBD1 (6 bases). This CDR3 has 17 amino acids. Germline V gives CDR1 LNHDA, CDR2 SQIVND (reference sequence). The V end lost 6 bases, the J end lost 5 bases, and 22 bases lay between the germline ends. CDR3 residues: CASRYPSGEIWTGELFF. CDR3 DNA: TGTGCCAGTAGATACCCTTCAGGGGAAATTTGGACCGGGGAGCTGTTTTTT.

The V call is TRBV19, the J call TRBJ1-5; the D gene is possibly TRBD1 (6 bases). CDR1 and CDR2 (germline): LNHDA, SQIVND (reference sequence). The CDR3 contains 14 residues. Trimming took 5 bases from V and 7 from J, leaving 15 bases between them. The CDR3, as DNA: TGTGCCAGTAGTTCGGGGGGCGCAGGACAGCCCCAGCATTTT. This encodes CASSSGGAGQPQHF.

This chain's CDR3 is CAWSAGGLGETQYF. CDR3 bases: TGTGCCTGGAGCGCAGGGGGTTTGGGGGAGACCCAGTACTTC. The V and J genes are TRBV30 and TRBJ2-5, with 7 bases fitting TRBD1. The germline gives CDR1 GTSNPN, CDR2 SVGIG (reference sequence). The CDR3 spans 14 residues. The ends lost 3 bases at V and 5 bases at J; junction bases unmatched: 9.

The V and J genes are TRBV18 and TRBJ1-1; 8 bases are shared with TRBD1. Unmatched junction bases numbered 3, after V lost 2 bases and J lost 1 base. This CDR3 is built from 15 residues. The germline CDR1 and CDR2 sequences are KGHSH and LQKENI. The CDR3 reads CASSPGQGTNTEAFF. The CDR3 DNA is TGTGCCAGCTCACCAGGACAGGGAACGAACACTGAAGCTTTCTTT.

CDR3 sequence (DNA): TGTGCCAGCAGCGTACTACAGGGGGCTGATTATGGCTACACCTTC. As protein: CASSVLQGADYGYTF. The chain joins TRBV14 to TRBJ1-2; 9 bases match TRBD1. In germline, CDR1 is SGHDN, CDR2 FVKESK. V shed 5 bases, J shed 5 bases, and the junction held 9 bases outside the gene matches. The CDR3 consists of 15 residues.

V usage is TRBV6-5 and J usage is TRBJ2-7, with no clear D. The CDR3 consists of 13 residues. V was cut by 8 bases and J by 4 bases, with 15 bases left in between. CDR1 is MNHEY, CDR2 SVGAGI, per germline. The CDR3 region has the DNA TGTGCCAGCTCCCCAAGACTGAGTTACGAGCAGTACTTC. Translating it yields CASSPRLSYEQYF.

The chain couples TRBV5-1 to TRBJ2-1; 9 bases are shared with TRBD2. The CDR3 runs 16 residues. Per germline, CDR1 SGHRS and CDR2 YFSETQ. J lost 3 bases, V lost 0 bases, and 4 bases had no gene match. CDR3 in DNA: TGCGCCAGCAGCTTGGATGCTAGCGGGAACTACAATGAGCAGTTCTTC. This gives the protein CASSLDASGNYNEQFF. Full variable domain (outside the CDR3, taken from reference TRBV5-1 and TRBJ2-1): KAGVTQTPRYLIKTRGQQVTLSCSPISGHRSVSWYQQTPGQGLQFLFEYFSETQRNKGNFPGRFSGRQFSNSRSEMNVSTLELGDSALYLCASSLDASGNYNEQFFGPGTRLTVL.

The gene calls are TRBV27 and TRBJ1-1; D not certain. In germline, CDR1 is MNHEY, CDR2 SMNVEV (reference sequence). The V and J ends lost 1 base and 9 bases respectively, with 12 bases between them. There are 13 residues in the CDR3. The CDR3 here is CASSLYGGLQAFF. The DNA for the CDR3 is TGTGCCAGCAGTTTATATGGAGGGTTGCAAGCTTTCTTT.

J is TRBJ2-7 and V is TRBV15, with TRBD1 matching over 7 bases. Per germline, CDR1 LNHNV and CDR2 YYDKDF (reference sequence). This CDR3 is 17 amino acids long. V dropped 2 bases and J dropped 4; count of bases not matched to a gene: 14. The CDR3 nucleotides are TGTGCCACCAGCAGACGACAGGGTAAAGGGTATTTTTACGAGCAGTACTTC. As protein: CATSRRQGKGYFYEQYF.

This clone was observed once. The CDR3 here is CASSPRPREADTQYF. For the CDR3, the DNA is TGTGCCAGCTCACCACGTCCTCGAGAGGCAGATACGCAGTATTTT. V usage is TRBV18 and J usage is TRBJ2-3; D unresolved. The germline gives CDR1 KGHSH, CDR2 LQKENI. The V end was cut by 1 base, the J end by 4 bases, with 12 bases between. The CDR3 consists of 15 residues.

This clone has just a few counts. This chain links TRBV15 with TRBJ2-3; D is perhaps TRBD2 (6 bases). Germline CDR1 reads LNHNV; CDR2 reads YYDKDF (reference sequence). V was clipped by 1 base and J by 2 bases, with 13 bases between them. This CDR3 spans 16 amino acids. This CDR3 is CATSRGASEDTDTQYF. CDR3 DNA sequence: TGTGCCACCAGCAGAGGAGCTAGCGAGGACACAGATACGCAGTATTTT.

This clone was counted only a few times. The chain carries TRBV18 and TRBJ1-3; 7 nucleotides line up with TRBD1. Germline assignment: CDR1 KGHSH and CDR2 LQKENI. The CDR3 runs to 14 residues. The J segment lost 5 bases and the V segment lost 6 bases, leaving 7 bases of the junction unmatched. In DNA, the CDR3 is TGTGCCAGCTCGAACACAGGGGCCAGAAACACCATATATTTT. Its translation: CASSNTGARNTIYF.

J is TRBJ1-4 and V is TRBV18, with a possible D match to TRBD1 (6 bases). The CDR3 contains 15 residues. Germline loops: CDR1 KGHSH, CDR2 LQKENI. The germline V and J ends were trimmed by 3 bases and 4 bases, with 12 bases remaining between them. CDR3 sequence: CASSPRQGSNEKLFF. The CDR3 region has the DNA TGTGCCAGCTCACCGCGGCAGGGGAGTAATGAAAAACTGTTTTTT. Filled out from reference TRBV18 and TRBJ1-4, the complete variable domain reads NAGVMQNPRHLVRRRGQEARLRCSPMKGHSHVYWYRQLPEEGLKFMVYLQKENIIDESGMPKERFSAEFPKEGPSILRIQQVVRGDSAAYFCASSPRQGSNEKLFFGSGTQLSVL.

This rearrangement joins TRBV19 to TRBJ2-3; 8 bases are shared with TRBD1. V lost 6 bases to trimming and J lost 14 bases; unmatched junction nucleotides: 10. CDR3 size: 12 residues. The germline V gene has CDR1 LNHDA and CDR2 SQIVND (reference sequence). This CDR3 reads CASRAGGLPLYF. The CDR3 bases are TGTGCCAGTAGAGCAGGGGGCCTTCCACTGTATTTT.